This entry describes one TCR beta chain. The target antigen is unknown. Between the trimmed V and J ends, which lost 6 bases and 8 bases, there was a span of 28 bases. The CDR3 is 17 residues long. The germline gives CDR1 MNHEY, CDR2 SMNVEV (reference sequence). The data are from a study of regulatory T cells. The study, taken as a whole, reports: Patient CD8+ T cells trended toward lower Shannon entropy than controls.

Primers: 52 TRBV forward and 13 TRBJ reverse. Profiling relied on immunoSEQ multiplex PCR, and the TCRdb table lists in-frame clones only, not all of them. The data show just over 20,000 clones, roughly 93% seen once. At testing, patients were 2 to 39 years old, with reduced naive and increased memory T-cell proportions. Sample: CD8+ T cells sorted from blood. The clonotype was recovered from a child under 10 years old with CD3G deficiency. The chain uses TRBV27 and TRBJ1-2, with TRBD1 as a possible D gene (5 bases). The CDR3 sequence: CASREPEETVTHGGYTF. The DNA for the CDR3 is TGTGCCAGCAGGGAACCAGAGGAGACAGTTACCCATGGAGGCTACACCTTC.